The 29 T cell receptor beta chains listed next were all sequenced from one sample in a study of blood T cell repertoires in COVID-19. This table comes from immunoSEQ multiplex PCR, and its TCRdb copy is limited to in-frame clones, with some not included. The profile shows around 220,000 clones, over 75% of them singletons. Sequences were obtained from peripheral blood. Every receptor here comes from a man aged 50-59 years with acute or convalescent COVID-19.

The chain uses TRBV6-4 and TRBJ1-5; D gene unclear. The germline CDR1 and CDR2 sequences are MRHNA and SNTAGT. The germline V and J ends were trimmed by 4 bases and 2 bases, with 9 bases remaining between them. The CDR3 totals 14 residues. The CDR3 DNA sequence: TGTGCCAGCAGTGCCCTTGGAGGCAATCAGCCCCAGCATTTT. Its translation is CASSALGGNQPQHF.

This clone was observed once. The V gene is TRBV2, the J gene TRBJ1-4, with a weak D call TRBD1 (5 bases). CDR1 and CDR2 from the germline V gene are SNHLY and FYNNEI. V was pared by 7 bases and J by 3 bases, with 15 bases between. This CDR3 spans 15 amino acids. CDR3 protein: CASNLEGGANEKLFF. CDR3 in DNA: TGTGCCAGCAACCTGGAGGGAGGGGCTAATGAAAAACTGTTTTTT. Variable domain in full (rest from reference TRBV2 and TRBJ1-4): EPEVTQTPSHQVTQMGQEVILRCVPISNHLYFYWYRQILGQKVEFLVSFYNNEISEKSEIFDDQFSVERPDGSNFTLKIRSTKLEDSAMYFCASNLEGGANEKLFFGSGTQLSVL.

The CDR3 loop reads CASSPQGQGEKLFF. The CDR3 nucleotides read TGTGCCAGCAGCCCACAGGGGCAAGGGGAAAAACTGTTTTTT. This chain uses TRBV2 with TRBJ1-4; TRBD1 matches at 7 bases. The junction had 9 bases not matched to a gene; V was cut back by 6 bases and J by 8 bases. Looked up from germline, CDR1 is SNHLY and CDR2 is FYNNEI. The CDR3 consists of 14 residues.

This clone was detected only once. The chain recombines TRBV13 with TRBJ2-5; D may be TRBD1 (5 bases). The V gene lost 5 bases and the J gene lost 1 base, with 11 bases spanning the gap. The CDR3 has 14 residues. Germline V lookup: CDR1 PRHDT, CDR2 FYEKMQ (reference sequence). The CDR3 DNA sequence: TGTGCCAGCAGCCAACGACAGAGCCAAGAGACCCAGTACTTC. This translates into CASSQRQSQETQYF.

The chain employs TRBV29-1 and TRBJ1-1; D may be TRBD1 (5 bases). Trimming stripped 4 bases from V and 4 bases from J, with 10 bases between. Germline V gene sequence: CDR1 SQVTM, CDR2 ANQGSEA. The CDR3 is 12 residues long. The CDR3 region has the DNA TGCAGCGTTGGCAGGGTGGGCACTGAAGCTTTCTTT. Its protein product is CSVGRVGTEAFF.

The chain recombines TRBV19 with TRBJ1-5; 8 positions agree with TRBD1. The ends lost 3 bases at V and 2 bases at J; junction bases unmatched: 12. Germline loops: CDR1 LNHDA, CDR2 SQIVND (reference sequence). The CDR3 runs 18 residues. The CDR3 loop reads CASSMSGSGGRGNQPQHF. CDR3 bases: TGTGCCAGTAGTATGAGTGGGTCAGGGGGCAGGGGCAATCAGCCCCAGCATTTT.

This rearrangement joins TRBV2 to TRBJ1-2; D may be TRBD1 (6 bases). The V end lost 6 bases, the J end lost 7 bases, and 12 bases lay between the germline ends. This CDR3 comprises 12 residues. From germline, CDR1 is SNHLY and CDR2 FYNNEI. The CDR3 reads CASRAWTVGYTF. The CDR3 nucleotides are TGTGCCAGCAGAGCCTGGACAGTTGGCTACACCTTC.

The rearrangement uses TRBV5-1 and TRBJ2-3, with TRBD2 identical over 10 bases. CDR1 and CDR2 from the germline V gene are SGHRS and YFSETQ. The CDR3 runs to 16 residues. Germline trimming cut 0 bases from V and 1 base from J; bases unmatched to any gene: 2. The CDR3 is CASSLGGLAGTDTQYF. The CDR3 DNA sequence: TGCGCCAGCAGCTTGGGAGGACTAGCGGGCACAGATACGCAGTATTTT.

The chain carries TRBV18 and TRBJ2-1; weak D call: TRBD2 (5 bases). Germline V lookup: CDR1 KGHSH, CDR2 LQKENI. V lost 3 bases, J lost 6 bases, and 9 bases lay in between. The CDR3 totals 13 residues. This CDR3 reads CASSPAGPNEQFF. In DNA, the CDR3 is TGTGCCAGCTCACCGGCGGGCCCCAATGAGCAGTTCTTC. The complete variable domain, with remaining parts taken from reference TRBV18 and TRBJ2-1, reads NAGVMQNPRHLVRRRGQEARLRCSPMKGHSHVYWYRQLPEEGLKFMVYLQKENIIDESGMPKERFSAEFPKEGPSILRIQQVVRGDSAAYFCASSPAGPNEQFFGPGTRLTVL.

V gene TRBV6-5 combines with J gene TRBJ1-6, with 7 nucleotides matching TRBD1. The CDR3 length is 16 residues. The J segment lost 4 bases and the V segment lost 1 base, leaving 4 bases of the junction unmatched. From germline, CDR1 is MNHEY and CDR2 SVGAGI. The CDR3 protein is CASSYLAGGYNSPLHF. The CDR3 DNA sequence: TGTGCCAGCAGTTACTTGGCAGGGGGTTATAATTCACCCCTCCACTTT.

The chain combines TRBV12-5 with TRBJ2-3, with a tentative D call TRBD1 (5 bases). V lost 5 bases and J 3 bases, leaving 9 bases between the germline ends. The CDR3 has 13 amino acids. The V gene's germline CDR1 is LGHNT and CDR2 FRNRAP. Here the CDR3 reads CASGGKGTDTQYF. The CDR3 bases are TGTGCTAGTGGTGGAAAGGGGACAGATACGCAGTATTTT.

This chain links TRBV18 with TRBJ2-7; 9 positions match TRBD1. With 2 bases clipped from V and 4 bases from J, the junction kept 3 bases outside the gene matches. The V gene's germline CDR1 is KGHSH and CDR2 LQKENI. The CDR3 consists of 14 residues. Here the CDR3 DNA reads TGTGCCAGCTCACCATGGACAGGGGAGTACGAGCAGTACTTC. Protein sequence: CASSPWTGEYEQYF.

The gene calls are TRBV7-9 and TRBJ2-2, with TRBD1 matching 7 bases. CDR1 SEHNR and CDR2 FQNEAQ come from the germline V gene (reference sequence). Germline trimming cut 5 bases from V and 4 bases from J; bases unmatched to any gene: 10. The CDR3 totals 16 residues. The CDR3 nucleotides are TGTGCCAGCAGCCCTCGTGACAGGGTGGGCACCGGGGAGCTGTTTTTT. This encodes CASSPRDRVGTGELFF. Together with reference TRBV7-9 and TRBJ2-2, the CDR3 gives the full variable domain: DTGVSQNPRHKITKRGQNVTFRCDPISEHNRLYWYRQTLGQGPEFLTYFQNEAQLEKSRLLSDRFSAERPKGSFSTLEIQRTEQGDSAMYLCASSPRDRVGTGELFFGEGSRLTVL.

The chain has TRBV18 and TRBJ2-1; the match to TRBD2 covers 11 bases. V was pared by 1 base and J by 0 bases, with 8 bases of the junction left unmatched. The germline V gene encodes CDR1 KGHSH and CDR2 LQKENI. The length of the CDR3 is 19 residues. This CDR3 reads CASSPRLAGGRSSYNEQFF. The CDR3 nucleotides read TGTGCCAGCTCACCACGGCTAGCGGGGGGCCGTAGCTCCTACAATGAGCAGTTCTTC. The whole variable domain, filled in from reference TRBV18 and TRBJ2-1, reads NAGVMQNPRHLVRRRGQEARLRCSPMKGHSHVYWYRQLPEEGLKFMVYLQKENIIDESGMPKERFSAEFPKEGPSILRIQQVVRGDSAAYFCASSPRLAGGRSSYNEQFFGPGTRLTVL.

The chain employs TRBV21-1 and TRBJ1-2; the DNA was not compared with TRBD1, the D call given in the table. TRBV21-1 is given as a pseudogene. The CDR3 spans 15 residues. The CDR3 bases are TGTGCCAGCAGCAACGGACAGGGGTTTGGGTATGGCTACACCTTC. Its protein is CASSNGQGFGYGYTF.

The chain uses TRBV29-1 and TRBJ1-4; TRBD1 might be the D (5 bases). CDR3 size: 14 residues. V was trimmed by 4 bases and J by 8 bases, leaving 17 bases between them. Germline V gene sequence: CDR1 SQVTM, CDR2 ANQGSEA. Written as DNA, the CDR3 is TGCAGCGTTGTCAGGCGGGGGTCGGGGGAAAAACTGTTTTTT. Its protein product is CSVVRRGSGEKLFF.

The chain employs TRBV24-1 and TRBJ2-5; D is perhaps TRBD1 (6 bases). Germline V CDR1 and CDR2: KGHDR, SFDVKD. Trimming cost V 4 bases and J 0 bases, with 8 bases left between them. This CDR3 region has 14 residues. The CDR3 sequence: CATSEAGDQETQYF. CDR3 coding DNA: TGTGCCACCAGTGAGGCAGGGGACCAAGAGACCCAGTACTTC.

This sequence joins TRBV27 and TRBJ2-3; D remains ambiguous. Germline CDR1 MNHEY, CDR2 SMNVEV (reference sequence). Trimming removed 5 bases from V and 2 bases from J, with 8 bases in between. The CDR3 is 13 amino acids. The CDR3 protein is CASSIRYTDTQYF. The CDR3 region has the DNA TGTGCCAGCAGTATCAGATACACAGATACGCAGTATTTT.

This chain uses TRBV6-1 with TRBJ2-4; TRBD1 matches at 9 bases. Germline CDR1 MNHNS, CDR2 SASEGT. V dropped 0 bases and J dropped 1; count of bases not matched to a gene: 4. There are 17 residues in the CDR3. The CDR3, as DNA: TGTGCCAGCAGTGAAGCGGGGACAGGGCAGGCCAAAAACATTCAGTACTTC. This gives the protein CASSEAGTGQAKNIQYF.

Details on this clone: At one end, the junction sequence differs from germline, possibly due to a read error. The V gene is TRBV6-4, the J gene TRBJ2-1; 11 bases are a match to TRBD2. The CDR3 extends over 14 amino acids. CDR1 and CDR2 from the germline V gene are MRHNA and SNTAGT. The CDR3 coding sequence is TGTGCCAGCAGGGCCCCCAAAAGTCAGACTAGCGGGATCTTC. Translating gives CASRAPKSQTSGIF.

V is TRBV19 and J is TRBJ2-5; TRBD1 agrees at 9 bases. Germline trimming cut 5 bases from V and 4 bases from J; bases unmatched to any gene: 5. Germline CDR1 reads LNHDA; CDR2 reads SQIVND (reference sequence). CDR3 length equals 14 residues. Here the CDR3 DNA reads TGTGCCAGTAGTGAGACAGGGGGAGCAGAGACCCAGTACTTC. This codes for CASSETGGAETQYF.

This clone was detected once. The chain employs TRBV18 and TRBJ2-5, with 13 bases identical to TRBD2. CDR3 size: 19 residues. With V trimmed by 1 base and J by 4 bases, 12 bases remained unmatched. CDR1 is KGHSH and CDR2 is LQKENI in the germline V gene. As DNA, the CDR3 is TGTGCCAGCTCACCACTGGGACGGACTAGCGGGGGTCTACGAGAGACCCAGTACTTC. This encodes CASSPLGRTSGGLRETQYF.

The J gene is TRBJ1-1, the V gene TRBV10-3, with TRBD1 matching 11 bases. V was pared by 10 bases and J by 3 bases, with 7 bases of the junction left unmatched. Germline V CDR1 and CDR2: ENHRY, SYGVKD. This CDR3 comprises 14 residues. The CDR3 DNA sequence: TGTGCCACCGCCGGGACAGGGGGGGACACTGAAGCTTTCTTT. This gives the protein CATAGTGGDTEAFF.

CDR3: CASSTPDRATYEQYF. CDR3 in DNA: TGTGCCAGTAGTACACCAGACAGGGCCACCTACGAGCAGTACTTC. The rearrangement uses TRBV19 and TRBJ2-7; TRBD1 aligns across 7 bases. V shed 4 bases, J shed 2 bases, and the junction held 8 bases outside the gene matches. Per the germline V gene, CDR1 is LNHDA and CDR2 is SQIVND (reference sequence). This CDR3 has 15 residues.

This clone was detected only once. The V and J genes are TRBV5-1 and TRBJ2-5; TRBD2 might be the D (6 bases). The CDR3 loop spans 12 amino acids. Between the trimmed V and J ends, which lost 5 bases and 5 bases, there was a span of 10 bases. Germline V CDR1 and CDR2: SGHRS, YFSETQ. The CDR3 is CASREGTETQYF. The DNA of the CDR3 is TGCGCCAGCAGGGAGGGGACCGAGACCCAGTACTTC.

CDR3 nucleotide sequence: TGTGCCAGCAGGATACAGGGGAATTCCTATAATTCACCCCTCCACTTT. It specifies CASRIQGNSYNSPLHF. The chain uses TRBV27 and TRBJ1-6, with 7 bases that match TRBD1. J lost 1 base, V lost 6 bases, and 6 bases had no gene match. This CDR3 region has 16 residues. Germline V gene data show CDR1 as MNHEY and CDR2 as SMNVEV (reference sequence).

The chain couples TRBV5-1 to TRBJ2-7, with D possibly matching TRBD1 (6 bases). The CDR3 has 16 residues. The germline V gene has CDR1 SGHRS and CDR2 YFSETQ. The V gene lost 0 bases and the J gene lost 2 bases, with 15 bases spanning the gap. This chain's CDR3 is CASSLGPQGKAYEQYF. Written as DNA, the CDR3 is TGCGCCAGCAGCTTGGGCCCACAGGGTAAGGCCTACGAGCAGTACTTC. Drawing the rest from reference TRBV5-1 and TRBJ2-7, the complete variable domain is KAGVTQTPRYLIKTRGQQVTLSCSPISGHRSVSWYQQTPGQGLQFLFEYFSETQRNKGNFPGRFSGRQFSNSRSEMNVSTLELGDSALYLCASSLGPQGKAYEQYFGPGTRLTVT.

The CDR3 DNA follows: TGTGCCAGCACTAGACTAGCGAGGGAGCAGTTCTTC. Translation: CASTRLAREQFF. This sequence joins TRBV2 and TRBJ2-1, with 8 bases lining up with TRBD2. There are 12 residues in the CDR3. The germline V gene encodes CDR1 SNHLY and CDR2 FYNNEI. Germline trimming cut 7 bases from V and 10 bases from J; bases unmatched to any gene: 6.

The V gene is TRBV5-4, the J gene TRBJ2-2, with D possibly being TRBD2 (6 bases). V was pared by 4 bases and J by 0 bases, with 13 bases between. CDR1 and CDR2 from the germline V gene are SGHNT and YYREEE (reference sequence). This CDR3 comprises 16 residues. This chain's CDR3 is CASSPGLYANTGELFF. CDR3 nucleotides: TGTGCCAGCAGCCCGGGACTTTACGCGAACACCGGGGAGCTGTTTTTT.